The T cell receptor (beta chain) described here comes from a study of blood T cell repertoires in COVID-19. This clone came up once. The CDR3 is 14 amino acids. Germline loops: CDR1 SGHRS, CDR2 YFSETQ. V lost 1 base to trimming and J lost 3 bases, with 10 bases between them. Source study methods: Reference gene primer amplification yielded estimated nucleated cell counts. Data came from immunoSEQ multiplex PCR; TCRdb stores just in-frame clones and leaves some out. D and trimming were read from the DNA, whereas the V and J calls and clone size are those reported in that table. The sample yields under 200,000 clones, 65% to 85% seen once.

This sequence originates from a woman under 40 who had been exposed to COVID-19. The sample consisted of PBMCs or T cells enriched from blood (not recorded which). The rearrangement uses TRBV5-1 and TRBJ1-1; D might be TRBD1 (5 bases). The CDR3 here is CASSLQGRDTEAFF. The CDR3 nucleotides are TGCGCCAGCAGCTTGCAGGGAAGGGACACTGAAGCTTTCTTT.